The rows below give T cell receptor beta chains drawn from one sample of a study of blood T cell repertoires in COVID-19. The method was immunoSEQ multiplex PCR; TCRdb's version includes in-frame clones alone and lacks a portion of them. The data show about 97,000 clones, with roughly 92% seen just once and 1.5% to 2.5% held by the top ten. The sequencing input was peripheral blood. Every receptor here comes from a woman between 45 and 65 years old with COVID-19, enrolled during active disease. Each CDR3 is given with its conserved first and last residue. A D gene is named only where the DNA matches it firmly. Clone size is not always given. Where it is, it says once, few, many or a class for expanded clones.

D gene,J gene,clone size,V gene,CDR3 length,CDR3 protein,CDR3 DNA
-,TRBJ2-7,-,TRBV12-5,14,CASGSPPVSYEQYF,TGTGCTAGTGGTTCTCCCCCAGTTTCCTACGAGCAGTACTTC
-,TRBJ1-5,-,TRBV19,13,CASSMGGLQPQHF,TGTGCCAGTAGTATGGGGGGACTCCAGCCCCAGCATTTT
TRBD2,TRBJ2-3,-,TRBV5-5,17,CASSLLGLAEITDTQYF,TGTGCCAGCAGCTTGTTGGGACTAGCGGAGATCACAGATACGCAGTATTTT
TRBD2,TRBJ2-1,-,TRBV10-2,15,CASSVLAGALNEQFF,TGCGCCAGCAGTGTGCTAGCGGGGGCCCTCAATGAGCAGTTCTTC
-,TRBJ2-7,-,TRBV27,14,CASSLSVSPYEQYF,TGTGCCAGCAGTTTGTCCGTAAGCCCCTACGAGCAGTACTTC
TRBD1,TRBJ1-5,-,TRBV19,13,CASRPRGRQPQHF,TGTGCCAGTAGACCCAGGGGGCGTCAGCCCCAGCATTTT
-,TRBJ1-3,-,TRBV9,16,CASSVGRRISGNTIYF,TGTGCCAGCAGCGTAGGACGGAGAATCTCTGGAAACACCATATATTTT
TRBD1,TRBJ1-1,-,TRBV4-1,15,CASSPLGTGGLGAFF,TGCGCCAGCAGCCCTTTAGGGACAGGGGGGTTAGGGGCTTTCTTT
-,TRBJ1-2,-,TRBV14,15,CASSQDRLVGGGYTF,TGTGCCAGCAGCCAAGACCGCCTAGTGGGGGGTGGCTACACCTTC
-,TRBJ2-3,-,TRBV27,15,CASSLRATSTDTQYF,TGTGCCAGCAGTTTACGTGCAACTAGCACAGATACGCAGTATTTT
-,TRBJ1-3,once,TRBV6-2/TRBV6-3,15,CASSRGTSQERTIYF,TGTGCCAGCAGTCGCGGGACGTCTCAGGAGAGGACCATATATTTT
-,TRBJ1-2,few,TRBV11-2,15,CASSLDPGGTNGYTF,TGTGCCAGCAGCTTAGATCCCGGGGGGACTAATGGCTACACCTTC
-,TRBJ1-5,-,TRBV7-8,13,CASSLDIYQPQHF,TGTGCCAGCAGCTTAGACATCTATCAGCCCCAGCATTTT
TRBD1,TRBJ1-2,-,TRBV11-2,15,CASNLGTGLSYGYTF,TGTGCCAGCAACTTAGGGACAGGGCTGAGCTATGGCTACACCTTC
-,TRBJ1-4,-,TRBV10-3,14,CAIRQGGEDEKLFF,TGTGCCATCAGGCAAGGGGGAGAGGATGAAAAACTGTTTTTT
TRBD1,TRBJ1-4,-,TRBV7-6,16,CASSPRTGGTNEKLFF,TGTGCCAGCAGCCCCCGGACAGGAGGGACTAATGAAAAACTGTTTTTT
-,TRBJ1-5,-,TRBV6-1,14,CASSEIGAWEPQHF,TGTGCCAGCAGTGAAATAGGAGCCTGGGAGCCCCAGCATTTT
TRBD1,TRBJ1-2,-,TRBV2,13,CASRSTGEPGYTF,TGTGCCAGCCGGTCGACAGGGGAGCCTGGCTACACCTTC
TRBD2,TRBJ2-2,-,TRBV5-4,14,CASSRLAGAGELFF,TGTGCCAGCAGCAGACTAGCGGGGGCCGGGGAGCTGTTTTTT
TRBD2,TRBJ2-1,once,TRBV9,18,CASSPLAGGRDSYNEQFF,TGTGCCAGCAGCCCACTAGCGGGGGGGCGGGATTCCTACAATGAGCAGTTCTTC
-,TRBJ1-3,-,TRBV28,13,CASSTSGENTIYF,TGTGCCAGCAGTACCTCCGGGGAAAACACCATATATTTT
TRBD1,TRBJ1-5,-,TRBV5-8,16,CASSLSLGGGNQPQHF,TGTGCCAGCAGCTTGTCTCTAGGGGGCGGCAATCAGCCCCAGCATTTT
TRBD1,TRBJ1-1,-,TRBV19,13,CASKGALGTEAFF,TGTGCCAGTAAGGGGGCTTTAGGTACTGAAGCTTTCTTT
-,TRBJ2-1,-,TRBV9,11,CASSAGGEQFF,TGTGCCAGCAGCGCCGGCGGTGAGCAGTTCTTC
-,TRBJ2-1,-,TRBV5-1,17,CASSRLGQTSSYNEQFF,TGCGCCAGCAGCCGCCTAGGACAGACCTCGTCCTACAATGAGCAGTTCTTC
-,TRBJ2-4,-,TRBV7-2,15,CASSLVMLERNIQYF,TGTGCCAGCAGCTTAGTAATGCTGGAGAGAAACATTCAGTACTTC
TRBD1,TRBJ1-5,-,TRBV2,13,CASSPRGNQPQHF,TGTGCCAGCAGTCCCAGGGGGAATCAGCCCCAGCATTTT
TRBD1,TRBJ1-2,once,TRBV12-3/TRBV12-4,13,CASSRTGGIGYTF,TGTGCCAGCAGTCGGACAGGGGGCATAGGCTACACCTTC